The rows below give T cell receptor beta chains drawn from one sample of a study of control samples from healthy donors and cancer patients. TCRdb's copy holds only in-frame clones and misses some; the assay was immunoSEQ multiplex PCR. The sample lists about 130,000 clones, just under 95% occurring once. The source material was blood. The receptors were gathered from a man aged 30 to 39 in good health. Both conserved end residues are part of each CDR3. A D gene is named only where the DNA matches it firmly. Part of the rows lack a size; the others show once, few, many or a class for expanded clones.

j_gene	d_gene	abundance	v_gene	CDR3aa	CDR3nt
TRBJ2-3	NA	NA	TRBV5-1	CASSLISGSSTDTQYF	TGCGCCAGCAGCTTAATCTCCGGGTCTAGCACAGATACGCAGTATTTT
TRBJ2-7	TRBD1	NA	TRBV5-1	CASSLGGQGSSYEQYF	TGCGCCAGCAGCTTAGGGGGACAGGGGAGCTCCTACGAGCAGTACTTC
TRBJ1-5	NA	NA	TRBV28	CASNPPGYQPQHF	TGTGCCAGCAACCCCCCAGGGTATCAGCCCCAGCATTTT
TRBJ1-5	NA	NA	TRBV15	CATSEDFNQPQHF	TGTGCCACCAGCGAGGACTTTAATCAGCCCCAGCATTTT
TRBJ1-3	NA	NA	TRBV20-1	CSASASGFGNTIYF	TGCAGTGCTAGTGCCTCAGGGTTCGGAAACACCATATATTTT
TRBJ2-5	NA	NA	TRBV30	CAWSVRGLQETQYF	TGTGCCTGGAGTGTACGGGGGCTTCAAGAGACCCAGTACTTC
TRBJ2-7	TRBD1	NA	TRBV19	CASSVQGARGYEQYF	TGTGCCAGTAGTGTTCAGGGGGCGCGGGGCTACGAGCAGTACTTC
TRBJ1-3	NA	NA	TRBV5-4	CASSPRGGNTIYF	TGTGCCAGCAGCCCCAGGGGTGGAAACACCATATATTTT
TRBJ2-7	NA	once	TRBV2	CASLQGLGSYEQYF	TGTGCCAGTTTGCAGGGGCTTGGATCCTACGAGCAGTACTTC
TRBJ2-3	TRBD2	NA	TRBV5-1	CASSLVLADTDTQYF	TGCGCCAGCAGCTTGGTACTAGCGGACACAGATACGCAGTATTTT
TRBJ2-7	NA	NA	TRBV4-2	CASSLGVVAYEQYF	TGTGCCAGCAGCCTCGGGGTAGTTGCCTACGAGCAGTACTTC
TRBJ1-2	TRBD1	NA	TRBV27	CASSSGQGGSYGYTF	TGTGCCAGCAGTTCCGGACAGGGAGGGTCCTATGGCTACACCTTC
TRBJ1-2	NA	NA	TRBV10-1	CASSESLGPVYGYTF	TGCGCCAGCAGTGAGTCCCTGGGCCCGGTCTATGGCTACACCTTC
TRBJ2-7	NA	NA	TRBV11-3	CASSSNWGREQYF	TGTGCCAGCAGCTCGAATTGGGGACGAGAGCAGTACTTC
TRBJ1-2	NA	NA	TRBV23-1	CASSQTQGQGYGYTF	TGCGCCAGCAGTCAAACCCAGGGGCAGGGATATGGCTACACCTTC
TRBJ1-2	TRBD1	NA	TRBV2	CASRAGTDYGYTF	TGTGCCAGCAGAGCCGGGACAGACTATGGCTACACCTTC
TRBJ2-5	TRBD2	NA	TRBV29-1	CSVPGLAGPETQYF	TGCAGCGTTCCCGGACTAGCGGGGCCGGAGACCCAGTACTTC